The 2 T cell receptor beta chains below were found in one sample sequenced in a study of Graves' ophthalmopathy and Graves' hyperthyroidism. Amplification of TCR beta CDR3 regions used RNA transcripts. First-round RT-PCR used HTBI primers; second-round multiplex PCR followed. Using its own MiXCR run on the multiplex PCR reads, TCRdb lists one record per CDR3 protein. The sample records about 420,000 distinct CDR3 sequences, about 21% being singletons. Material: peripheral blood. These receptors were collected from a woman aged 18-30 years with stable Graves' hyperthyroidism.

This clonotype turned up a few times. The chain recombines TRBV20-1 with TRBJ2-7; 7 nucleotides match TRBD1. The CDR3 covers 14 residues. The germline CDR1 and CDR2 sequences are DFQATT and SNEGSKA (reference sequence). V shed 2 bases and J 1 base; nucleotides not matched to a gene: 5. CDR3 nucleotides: TGCAGTGCTAGAATGACAGGGAATTCCTACGAGCAGTACTTC. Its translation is CSARMTGNSYEQYF.

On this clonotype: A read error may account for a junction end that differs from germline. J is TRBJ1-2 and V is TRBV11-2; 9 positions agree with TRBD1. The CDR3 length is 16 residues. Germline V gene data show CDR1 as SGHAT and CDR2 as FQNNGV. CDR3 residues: CASSRDRELGLYGYRF. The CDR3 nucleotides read TGTGCCAGCAGCCGGGACAGGGAATTAGGGCTATATGGCTACAGGTTC.